This TCR beta chain was retrieved from a study of CD8 T cells in ankylosing spondylitis. TCRdb reprocessed the 5' RACE reads with MiXCR, giving one entry per CDR3 protein. The sample shows 250,000 to 400,000 distinct CDR3 sequences, 11% of them seen only once. This clonotype was seen at least ten times. V was clipped by 2 bases and J by 5 bases, with 10 bases between them. The CDR3 is 13 residues long. Germline assignment: CDR1 SGHRS and CDR2 YFSETQ. The receptor comes from a female donor with ankylosing spondylitis or in good health (not recorded which). This rearrangement joins TRBV5-1 to TRBJ2-5; D is unresolved. Sequences were obtained from blood, either unsorted or a sorted T cell fraction (not recorded which). The CDR3 region is CASSFTIRETQYF. The CDR3 DNA follows: TGCGCCAGCAGCTTTACAATCCGGGAGACCCAGTACTTC.